Included here is one T cell receptor beta chain sequence, with context. This clonotype was seen a few times. Its antigen has not been determined. No quality values exist for individual bases; no much larger clone is one base distant. This sample stems from a study of T cell repertoires in cytomegalovirus infection (dated by TCRdb to between 2018 and 2021). At the level of the whole study: The peptide stimulations were aimed at well-studied HLA-B-restricted epitopes as well as recently identified HLA-C-restricted CMV epitopes, whose presentation resists viral immunomodulation. Donor HLA type was relevant to the analysis, because carriage of CMV infection together with the matching HLA type was indicated by public TCR beta signatures.

The CDR3 covers 14 residues, taking in both the cysteine and the phenylalanine. Just CDR3 DNA is preserved here, 42 bases in frame from base 1. Reading the germline V gene gives CDR1 SGHDT and CDR2 YYEEEE. V and J are truncated by 0 bases and 8 bases respectively, leaving an intervening sequence of 14 bases. Study-wide findings and limitations: In the ex vivo response, HLA-C-restricted CMV-specific TCR beta clonotypes were dominant, and in two of eight donors the single most frequent clonotype came from this HLA-C-restricted group. Carriers of CMV infection plus the relevant HLA type were discriminated by the cumulative frequency of public TCR beta family members in the study cohort and in an independent approximately 350-donor cohort.

The sample was run on an Illumina HiSeq 1500. Using fastp trimming at Q25 and MiXCR clonotype assembly, TCRdb reanalyzed the public sequencing data and kept in-frame beta chains. All rows with the same CDR3 protein become a single entry with the most common DNA and genes. The table for this sample lists about 900,000 distinct CDR3 sequences; less than 40% of them were counted only once. The top ten constitute over 12% of the sample. Per the publication, the treatment or condition label means: in vitro stimulation with specific CMV peptide epitopes to enrich CMV-specific T cells. The chain is encoded by TRBV5-6 joined to TRBJ1-2; the D gene cannot be named for sure. This specimen was cultured CD8+ T cells from PBMCs, taken from culture after CMV antigen stimulation. The TCR originated in a human donor in good health (CMV status not recorded). Some clones in this sample may be carry-over from other donors' samples. The encoded CDR3 is CASSLAGQYLGYTF. The nucleotide sequence reads as follows: TGTGCCAGCAGCTTGGCAGGCCAGTATCTGGGCTACACCTTC.